Listed below are T cell receptor beta chains from one sample, sequenced in a study of blood T cell repertoires in COVID-19. Assay used: immunoSEQ multiplex PCR; TCRdb lists only in-frame clones, some missing. This table has about 170,000 clones, about 88% appearing once. What was sequenced was peripheral blood. The receptor source for this set is a man aged 50 to 59 who had recovered from COVID-19. The CDR3 runs from the conserved cysteine through the conserved F or W. A D gene is named only where the DNA matches it firmly. Clone size is stated in some rows and not others, as once, few, many or a class when expanded.

TRBJ2-7,TRBV11-1,.,.,TGTGCCAGCAGGTTCGTCGGGACACAAACCTACGAGCAGTACTTC,CASRFVGTQTYEQYF
TRBJ2-3,TRBV4-1,once,TRBD2,TGCGCCAGCAGCCAAGATCATGTGCGGGGGGGCGCGACAGATACGCAGTATTTT,CASSQDHVRGGATDTQYF
TRBJ1-3,TRBV5-5,.,.,TGTGCCAGCAGCTTGGACAGGAGCTCTGGAAACACCATATATTTT,CASSLDRSSGNTIYF
TRBJ1-5,TRBV10-3,.,TRBD1,TGTGCCATCCAGGGGGCACAGGATCAGCCCCAGCATTTT,CAIQGAQDQPQHF
TRBJ2-7,TRBV28,.,.,TGTGCCAGCAGTTTTGCAGGGTTTAGTCACGAGCAGTACTTC,CASSFAGFSHEQYF
TRBJ2-3,TRBV5-1,.,TRBD2,TGCGCCAGCAGCTTTATCAGCGGGAGCCTCACAGATACGCAGTATTTT,CASSFISGSLTDTQYF
TRBJ2-7,TRBV7-9,.,TRBD2,TGTGCCGGGACCGCGGCGGGAGGCCGGTCCGAGCAGTACTTC,CAGTAAGGRSEQYF
TRBJ2-3,TRBV9,.,TRBD2,TGTGCCAGCACACCTAGCGGGTATAGCACAGATACGCAGTATTTT,CASTPSGYSTDTQYF
TRBJ2-7,TRBV13,.,TRBD2,TGTGCCAGCAGCCGGGGGGGTAGCCCCTACGAGCAGTACTTC,CASSRGGSPYEQYF
TRBJ2-5,TRBV6-2/TRBV6-3,.,TRBD2,TGTGCCAGCAGTTCGACTAGCGGGGAAGAGACCCAGTACTTC,CASSSTSGEETQYF
TRBJ2-7,TRBV3-1/TRBV3-2,.,TRBD2,TGTGCCAGCAGCCGGGGACTAGGAGTCTACGAGCAGTACTTC,CASSRGLGVYEQYF
TRBJ1-5,TRBV6-5,few,.,TGTGCCAGCAACAGGGTCTATGGTCAGCCCCAGCATTTT,CASNRVYGQPQHF
TRBJ1-3,TRBV9,.,.,TGTGCCAGCAGCGTAGTATCGCGGGGCGCGGGAAACACCATATATTTT,CASSVVSRGAGNTIYF
TRBJ2-7,TRBV15,once,TRBD1,TGTGCCACCAGCAGAGCGGGGACAGTCTACGAGCAGTACTTC,CATSRAGTVYEQYF
TRBJ2-2,TRBV6-2/TRBV6-3,.,TRBD1,TGTGCCAGCAGTTGGACAGGGGTTACCGGGGAGCTGTTTTTT,CASSWTGVTGELFF
TRBJ1-2,TRBV6-5,.,.,TGTGCCAGCAGATATGACAGGCGGCCTAATGGCTACACCTTC,CASRYDRRPNGYTF
TRBJ1-5,TRBV6-6,.,.,TGTGCCAGCAGCCTCCAGAACAATCAGCCCCAGCATTTT,CASSLQNNQPQHF
TRBJ1-6,TRBV5-4,.,TRBD1,TGTGCCAGCAGCAAGTACAGGGGAAACTCACCCCTCCACTTT,CASSKYRGNSPLHF
TRBJ2-1,TRBV19,once,TRBD2,TGTGCCAGTAGTATAGGGGGACTAGCGGGGGCTTGGGGTGAGCAGTTCTTC,CASSIGGLAGAWGEQFF
TRBJ2-3,TRBV6-5,.,TRBD2,TGTGCCAGCAGCCTGGGACTAGCAGGGGATACGCAGTATTTT,CASSLGLAGDTQYF
TRBJ1-2,TRBV6-6,.,TRBD1,TGTGCCAGCAGTTTATCGGACAGGGAAGAGAAAGGCTACACCTTC,CASSLSDREEKGYTF
TRBJ2-7,TRBV27,.,TRBD2,TGTGCCAGCAGTCAACTAGCGGACTACGAGCAGTACTTC,CASSQLADYEQYF
TRBJ2-3,TRBV6-6,once,.,TGTGCCAGCAAGGGGAGCACAGATACGCAGTATTTT,CASKGSTDTQYF
TRBJ1-5,TRBV7-9,few,TRBD1,TGTGCCAGCAGCGAGAACAGGGGAAACGGCAATCAGCCCCAGCATTTT,CASSENRGNGNQPQHF